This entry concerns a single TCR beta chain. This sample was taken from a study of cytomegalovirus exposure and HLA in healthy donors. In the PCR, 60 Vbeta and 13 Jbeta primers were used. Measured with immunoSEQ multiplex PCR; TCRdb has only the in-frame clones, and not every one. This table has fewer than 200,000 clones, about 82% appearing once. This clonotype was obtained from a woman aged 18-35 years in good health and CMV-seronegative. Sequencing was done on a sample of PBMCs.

CDR3 DNA: TGCAGCGTTGAATCGCGGGTTAGCACAGATACGCAGTATTTT. This sequence encodes CSVESRVSTDTQYF. V and J are TRBV29-1 and TRBJ2-3, with D perhaps TRBD2 (5 bases). This CDR3 contains 14 residues. V gave up 2 bases and J gave up 0 bases, with 9 bases separating them. Germline values: CDR1 SQVTM, CDR2 ANQGSEA.